The 9 T cell receptor beta chains given below trace back to one sample, sequenced in a study of human T cells and chemical hapten exposure. Time point defined: patch test 1, 2 weeks after DPC sensitization. Described treatment: therapeutic diphenylcyclopropenone sensitization with weekly scalp DPC. Each CDR3 protein gets one entry after TCRdb re-called the RACE reads with MiXCR. Of a few hundred thousand distinct CDR3 sequences in the sample, more than 4.5% are singletons; the top ten hold over 2%. The sample in question was whole blood, obtained in connection with sensitization to the hapten diphenylcyclopropenone (DPC). These receptors were collected from a woman aged 50 to 60 with alopecia areata. Some clones in this sample may be carry-over from other donors' samples.

The sample holds many counts of this clonotype. This chain uses TRBV20-1 with TRBJ2-3; 11 bases agree with TRBD2. This CDR3 has 17 amino acids. Germline CDR1 reads DFQATT; CDR2 reads SNEGSKA (reference sequence). V lost 5 bases and J lost 1; bases outside the gene matches: 11. CDR3 in amino acids: CSARHASGRYGTDTQYF. DNA for the CDR3: TGCAGTGCTCGCCATGCTAGCGGGAGGTACGGCACAGATACGCAGTATTTT.

The rearrangement links TRBV12-3 or TRBV12-4 to TRBJ2-7, with 8 bases fitting TRBD2. This CDR3 has 14 residues. V gave up 4 bases and J gave up 4 bases; unmatched junction bases: 6. The CDR3 DNA sequence: TGTGCCAGCAGTTCCAGCGGGGGTGGGTACGAGCAGTACTTC. This gives the protein CASSSSGGGYEQYF.

To note about this clonotype: Being one base from a much bigger clone, this may be a read error. As the CDR3 is not closed by the conserved phenylalanine or tryptophan, this likely results from a read error. V and J are TRBV2 and TRBJ2-5; D remains unclear. Trimming stripped 1 base from V and 7 bases from J, with 7 bases between. Looked up from germline, CDR1 is SNHLY and CDR2 is FYNNEI. This CDR3 contains 12 residues. This chain's CDR3 is CASSEVSWTQYL. In DNA form, the CDR3 reads TGTGCCAGCAGTGAAGTCTCCTGGACCCAGTACTTA.

The genes are TRBV5-4 and TRBJ2-1; D might be TRBD1 (6 bases). V was cut by 2 bases and J by 6 bases, with 15 bases left in between. The length of the CDR3 is 15 residues. Per the germline V gene, CDR1 is SGHNT and CDR2 is YYREEE (reference sequence). CDR3 coding DNA: TGTGCCAGCAGCTTTGGACAGAACCCAAGCAATGAGCAGTTCTTC. Translated: CASSFGQNPSNEQFF.

This clonotype was counted only a few times. The rearrangement joins TRBV20-1 to TRBJ2-5, with D perhaps matching TRBD1 or TRBD2 (6 bases each). V dropped 3 bases and J dropped 4 bases, with 18 bases sitting between them. The V gene's germline CDR1 is DFQATT and CDR2 SNEGSKA (reference sequence). The CDR3 has 15 residues. The chain's CDR3 is CSASPTSGAGETQYF. For the CDR3, the DNA is TGCAGTGCTAGTCCCACCTCGGGGGCGGGAGAGACCCAGTACTTC.

This clonotype was observed at least ten times. The V gene is TRBV6-5, the J gene TRBJ2-5, with a possible D match to TRBD2 (6 bases). V lost 8 bases, J lost 5 bases, and 21 bases lay in between. The CDR3 totals 15 residues. Germline V CDR1 and CDR2: MNHEY, SVGAGI. CDR3 in DNA: TGTGCCAGCTCGCCCCAAGCGGGCCGCCGGGAGACCCAGTACTTC. Residues: CASSPQAGRRETQYF.

This clonotype was seen at least ten times. This chain links TRBV29-1 with TRBJ2-3, with D perhaps assigned TRBD1 or TRBD2 (5 bases each). Germline V gene sequence: CDR1 SQVTM, CDR2 ANQGSEA. V dropped 5 bases and J dropped 0 bases, with 9 bases sitting between them. The CDR3 extends over 13 amino acids. The CDR3 loop is CSVLRDSTDTQYF. In DNA form, the CDR3 reads TGCAGCGTTCTTCGGGACAGCACAGATACGCAGTATTTT.

This clonotype was seen repeatedly, ten times or more. The chain uses TRBV20-1 and TRBJ1-1, with D unresolved. V was clipped by 7 bases and J by 0 bases, with 6 bases between them. This CDR3 contains 11 residues. The germline V gene has CDR1 DFQATT and CDR2 SNEGSKA (reference sequence). The CDR3 here is CSVLMNTEAFF. CDR3 nucleotide sequence: TGCAGTGTCCTAATGAACACTGAAGCTTTCTTT.

The chain employs TRBV6-2 or TRBV6-3 and TRBJ2-5; TRBD1 aligns across 8 bases. This CDR3 is 13 amino acids long. Trimming took 7 bases from V and 4 from J; bases not matched to a gene: 5. Looked up from germline, CDR1 is MNHEY and CDR2 is SVGEGT. In DNA form, the CDR3 reads TGTGCCAGCACCCTGACAGGGGCAGAGACCCAGTACTTC. Amino acid sequence: CASTLTGAETQYF.